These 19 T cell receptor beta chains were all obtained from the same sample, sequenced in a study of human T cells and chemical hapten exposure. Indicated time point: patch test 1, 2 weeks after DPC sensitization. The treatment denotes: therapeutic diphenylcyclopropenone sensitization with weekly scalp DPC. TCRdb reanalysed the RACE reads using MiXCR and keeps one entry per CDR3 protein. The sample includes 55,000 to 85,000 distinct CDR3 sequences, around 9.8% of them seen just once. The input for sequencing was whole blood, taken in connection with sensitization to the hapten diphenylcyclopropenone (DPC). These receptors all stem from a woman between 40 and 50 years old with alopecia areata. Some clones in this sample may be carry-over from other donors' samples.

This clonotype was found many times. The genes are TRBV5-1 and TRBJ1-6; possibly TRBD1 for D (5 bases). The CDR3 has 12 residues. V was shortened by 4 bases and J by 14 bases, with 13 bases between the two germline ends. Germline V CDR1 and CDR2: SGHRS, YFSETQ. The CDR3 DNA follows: TGCGCCAGCAGCCGGGAGCAGGGCTCCCTCCACTTT. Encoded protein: CASSREQGSLHF.

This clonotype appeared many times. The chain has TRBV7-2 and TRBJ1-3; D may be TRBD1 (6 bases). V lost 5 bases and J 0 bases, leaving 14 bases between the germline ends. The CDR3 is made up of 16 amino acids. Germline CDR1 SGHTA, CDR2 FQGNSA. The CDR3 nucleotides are TGTGCCAGCAGCCCCGGACAGCTGAACTCTGGAAACACCATATATTTT. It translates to CASSPGQLNSGNTIYF.

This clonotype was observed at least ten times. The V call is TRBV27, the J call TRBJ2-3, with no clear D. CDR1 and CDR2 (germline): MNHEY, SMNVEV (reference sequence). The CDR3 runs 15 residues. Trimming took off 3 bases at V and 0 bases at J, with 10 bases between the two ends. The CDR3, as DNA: TGTGCCAGCAGTTTGAGTAGTCCCAGCACAGATACGCAGTATTTT. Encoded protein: CASSLSSPSTDTQYF.

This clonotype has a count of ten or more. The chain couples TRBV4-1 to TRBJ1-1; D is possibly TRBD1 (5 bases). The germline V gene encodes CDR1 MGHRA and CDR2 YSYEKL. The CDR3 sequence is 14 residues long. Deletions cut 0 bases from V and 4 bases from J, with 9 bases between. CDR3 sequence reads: CASSQDLRGTEAFF. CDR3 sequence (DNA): TGCGCCAGCAGCCAAGATTTAAGGGGCACTGAAGCTTTCTTT.

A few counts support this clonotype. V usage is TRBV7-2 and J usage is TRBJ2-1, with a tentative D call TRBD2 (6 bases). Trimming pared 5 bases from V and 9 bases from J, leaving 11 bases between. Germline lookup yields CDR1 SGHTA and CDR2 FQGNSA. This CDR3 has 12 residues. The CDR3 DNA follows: TGTGCCAGCAGCCCCTACGGGGGTGAGCAGTTCTTC. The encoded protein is CASSPYGGEQFF.

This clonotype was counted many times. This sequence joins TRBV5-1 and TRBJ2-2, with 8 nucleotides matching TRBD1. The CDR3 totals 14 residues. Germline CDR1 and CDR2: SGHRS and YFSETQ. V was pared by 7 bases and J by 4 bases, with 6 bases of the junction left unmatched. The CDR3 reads CASGPTGATGELFF. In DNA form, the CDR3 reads TGCGCCAGCGGCCCGACAGGGGCCACCGGGGAGCTGTTTTTT.

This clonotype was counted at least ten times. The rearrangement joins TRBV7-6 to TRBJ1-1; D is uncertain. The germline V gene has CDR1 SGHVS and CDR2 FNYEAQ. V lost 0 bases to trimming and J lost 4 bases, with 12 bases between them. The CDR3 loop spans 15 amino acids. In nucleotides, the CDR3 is TGTGCCAGCAGCTTAGCAGTGGGTCGGGGCACTGAAGCTTTCTTT. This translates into CASSLAVGRGTEAFF.

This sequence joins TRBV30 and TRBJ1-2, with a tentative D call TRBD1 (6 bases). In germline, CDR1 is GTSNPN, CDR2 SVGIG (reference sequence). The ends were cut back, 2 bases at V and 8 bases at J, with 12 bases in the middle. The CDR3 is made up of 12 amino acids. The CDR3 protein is CAWSSGARGYTF. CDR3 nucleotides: TGTGCCTGGAGTTCAGGGGCTCGGGGCTACACCTTC.

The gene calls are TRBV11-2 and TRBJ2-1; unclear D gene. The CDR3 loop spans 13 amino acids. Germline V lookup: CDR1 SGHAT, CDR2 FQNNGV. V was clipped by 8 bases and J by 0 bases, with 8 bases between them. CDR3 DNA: TGTGCCAGCCACCCCAGCTCCTACAATGAGCAGTTCTTC. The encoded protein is CASHPSSYNEQFF.

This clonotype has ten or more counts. CDR3 in DNA: TGCAGCGTTGTCTGGGACCGTAGCTCCTACGAGCAGTACTTC. It is translated as CSVVWDRSSYEQYF. This chain links TRBV29-1 with TRBJ2-7; D may correspond to TRBD1 or TRBD2 (5 bases each). V lost 4 bases to trimming and J lost 0 bases, with 13 bases between them. The CDR3 runs to 14 residues. Per the germline V gene, CDR1 is SQVTM and CDR2 is ANQGSEA.

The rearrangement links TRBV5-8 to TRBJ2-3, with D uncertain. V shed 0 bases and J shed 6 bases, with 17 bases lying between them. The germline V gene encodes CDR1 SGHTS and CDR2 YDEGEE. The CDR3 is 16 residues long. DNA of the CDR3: TGTGCCAGCAGCTTGGAAGGTCGTGCAGCCGCGGATACGCAGTATTTT. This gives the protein CASSLEGRAAADTQYF.

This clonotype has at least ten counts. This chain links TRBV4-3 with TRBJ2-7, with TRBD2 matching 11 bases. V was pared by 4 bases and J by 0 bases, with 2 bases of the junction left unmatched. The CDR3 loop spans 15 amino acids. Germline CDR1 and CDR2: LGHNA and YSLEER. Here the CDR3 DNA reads TGCGCCAGCAGCCCCGGACTAGCGGGCTCCTACGAGCAGTACTTC. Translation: CASSPGLAGSYEQYF.

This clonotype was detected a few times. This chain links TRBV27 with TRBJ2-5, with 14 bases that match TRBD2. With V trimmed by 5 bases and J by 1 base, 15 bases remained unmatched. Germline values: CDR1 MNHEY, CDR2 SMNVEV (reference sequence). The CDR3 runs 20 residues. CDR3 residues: CASSPLPGLAGVNTQETQYF. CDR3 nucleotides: TGTGCCAGCAGTCCCCTTCCGGGACTAGCGGGGGTAAACACCCAAGAGACCCAGTACTTC.

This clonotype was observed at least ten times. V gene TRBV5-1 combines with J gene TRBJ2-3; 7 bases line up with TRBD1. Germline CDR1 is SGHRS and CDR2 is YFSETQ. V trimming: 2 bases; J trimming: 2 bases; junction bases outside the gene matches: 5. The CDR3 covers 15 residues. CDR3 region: CASSFSTGDTDTQYF. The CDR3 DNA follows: TGCGCCAGCAGCTTCTCAACAGGGGACACAGATACGCAGTATTTT.

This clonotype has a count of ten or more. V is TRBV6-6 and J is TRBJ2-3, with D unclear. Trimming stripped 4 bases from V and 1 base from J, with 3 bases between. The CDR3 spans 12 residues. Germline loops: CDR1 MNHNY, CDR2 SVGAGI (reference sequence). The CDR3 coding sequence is TGTGCCAGCAGTTCCCGCACAGATACGCAGTATTTT. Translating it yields CASSSRTDTQYF.

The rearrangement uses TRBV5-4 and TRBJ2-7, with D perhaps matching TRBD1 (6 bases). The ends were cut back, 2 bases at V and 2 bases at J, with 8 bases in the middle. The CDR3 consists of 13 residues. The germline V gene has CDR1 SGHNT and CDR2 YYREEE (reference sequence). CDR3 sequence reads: CASSFQGPYEQYF. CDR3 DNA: TGTGCCAGCAGCTTTCAGGGGCCCTACGAGCAGTACTTC.

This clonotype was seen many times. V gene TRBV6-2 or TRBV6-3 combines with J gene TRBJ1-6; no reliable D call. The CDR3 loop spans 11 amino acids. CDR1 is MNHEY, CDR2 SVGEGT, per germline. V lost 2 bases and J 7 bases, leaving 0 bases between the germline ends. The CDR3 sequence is CASSYNSPLHF. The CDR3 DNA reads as TGTGCCAGCAGTTACAATTCACCCCTCCACTTT.

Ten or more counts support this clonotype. The CDR3, as DNA: TGCGCCAGCAGCTTGGCAAGTGCGGCACAGGGAGGTGAAAAACTGTTTTTT. Its protein is CASSLASAAQGGEKLFF. The rearrangement links TRBV5-1 to TRBJ1-4, with a tentative D call TRBD1 (6 bases). The germline gives CDR1 SGHRS, CDR2 YFSETQ. The V gene lost 0 bases and the J gene lost 7 bases, with 19 bases spanning the gap. CDR3 length: 17 amino acids. Together with reference TRBV5-1 and TRBJ1-4, the CDR3 gives the full variable domain: KAGVTQTPRYLIKTRGQQVTLSCSPISGHRSVSWYQQTPGQGLQFLFEYFSETQRNKGNFPGRFSGRQFSNSRSEMNVSTLELGDSALYLCASSLASAAQGGEKLFFGSGTQLSVL.

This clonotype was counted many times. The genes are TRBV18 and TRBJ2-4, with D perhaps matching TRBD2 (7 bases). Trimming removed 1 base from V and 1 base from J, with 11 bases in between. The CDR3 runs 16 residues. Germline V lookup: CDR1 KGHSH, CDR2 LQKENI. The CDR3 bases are TGTGCCAGCTCACCACAGGCGGGGGCGGCCAAAAACATTCAGTACTTC. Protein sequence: CASSPQAGAAKNIQYF.